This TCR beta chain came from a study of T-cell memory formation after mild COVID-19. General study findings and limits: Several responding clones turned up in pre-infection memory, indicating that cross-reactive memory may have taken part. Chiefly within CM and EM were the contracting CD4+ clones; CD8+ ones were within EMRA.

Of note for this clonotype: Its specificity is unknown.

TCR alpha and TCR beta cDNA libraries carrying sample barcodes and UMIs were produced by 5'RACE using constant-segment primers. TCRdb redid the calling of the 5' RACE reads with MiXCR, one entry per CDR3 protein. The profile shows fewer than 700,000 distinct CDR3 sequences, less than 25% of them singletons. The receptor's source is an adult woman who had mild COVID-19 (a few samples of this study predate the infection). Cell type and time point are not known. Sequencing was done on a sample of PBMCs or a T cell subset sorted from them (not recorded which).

The CDR3 coding sequence is TGTGCCAGCAGTTACTCGAGAAGAGGCCTCAGCACAGATACGCAGTATTTT. Protein sequence: CASSYSRRGLSTDTQYF. This chain uses TRBV6-2 or TRBV6-3 with TRBJ2-3; no clear D. Per the germline V gene, CDR1 is MNHEY and CDR2 is SVGEGT. V lost 0 bases and J 0 bases, leaving 13 bases between the germline ends. The CDR3 covers 17 residues.